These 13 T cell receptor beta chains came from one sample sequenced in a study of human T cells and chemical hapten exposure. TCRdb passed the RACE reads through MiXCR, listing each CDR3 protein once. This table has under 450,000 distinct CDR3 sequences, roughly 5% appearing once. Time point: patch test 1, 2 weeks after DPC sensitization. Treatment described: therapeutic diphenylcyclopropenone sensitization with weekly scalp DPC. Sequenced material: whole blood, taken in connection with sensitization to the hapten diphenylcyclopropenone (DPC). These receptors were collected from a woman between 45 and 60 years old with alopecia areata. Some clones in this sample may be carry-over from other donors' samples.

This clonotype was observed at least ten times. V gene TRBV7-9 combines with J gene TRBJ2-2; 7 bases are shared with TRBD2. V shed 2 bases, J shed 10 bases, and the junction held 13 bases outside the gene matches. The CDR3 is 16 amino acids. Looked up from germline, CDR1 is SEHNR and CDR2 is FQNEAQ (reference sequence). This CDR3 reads CASSLTRQLAVVELFF. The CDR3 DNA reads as TGTGCCAGCAGCTTAACTCGACAGCTAGCGGTCGTGGAGCTGTTTTTT.

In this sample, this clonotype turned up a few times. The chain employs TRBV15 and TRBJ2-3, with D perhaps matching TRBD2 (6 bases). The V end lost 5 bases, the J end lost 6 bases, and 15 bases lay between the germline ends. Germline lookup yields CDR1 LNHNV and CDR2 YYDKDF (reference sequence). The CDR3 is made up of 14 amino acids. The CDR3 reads CATSGTLGVDTQYF. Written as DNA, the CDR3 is TGTGCCACCAGCGGGACTTTGGGGGTCGATACGCAGTATTTT. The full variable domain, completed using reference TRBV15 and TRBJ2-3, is DAMVIQNPRYQVTQFGKPVTLSCSQTLNHNVMYWYQQKSSQAPKLLFHYYDKDFNNEADTPDNFQSRRPNTSFCFLDIRSPGLGDTAMYLCATSGTLGVDTQYFGPGTRLTVL.

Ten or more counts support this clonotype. The chain's CDR3 is CAWTSGGNTIYF. The DNA for the CDR3 is TGTGCCTGGACATCAGGTGGAAACACCATATATTTT. The chain carries TRBV30 and TRBJ1-3; D is ambiguous. CDR1 is GTSNPN and CDR2 is SVGIG in the germline V gene (reference sequence). The V gene lost 4 bases and the J gene lost 3 bases, with 7 bases spanning the gap. This CDR3 spans 12 amino acids. The complete variable domain, with remaining parts taken from reference TRBV30 and TRBJ1-3, reads SQTIHQWPATLVQPVGSPLSLECTVEGTSNPNLYWYRQAAGRGLQLLFYSVGIGQISSEVPQNLSASRPQDRQFILSSKKLLLSDSGFYLCAWTSGGNTIYFGEGSWLTVV.

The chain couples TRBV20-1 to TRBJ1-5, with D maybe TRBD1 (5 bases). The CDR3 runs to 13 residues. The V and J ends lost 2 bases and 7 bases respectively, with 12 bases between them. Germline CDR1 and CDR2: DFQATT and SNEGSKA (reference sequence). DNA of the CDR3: TGCAGTGCTAGATACGGGGCATCACAGCCCCAGCATTTT. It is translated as CSARYGASQPQHF.

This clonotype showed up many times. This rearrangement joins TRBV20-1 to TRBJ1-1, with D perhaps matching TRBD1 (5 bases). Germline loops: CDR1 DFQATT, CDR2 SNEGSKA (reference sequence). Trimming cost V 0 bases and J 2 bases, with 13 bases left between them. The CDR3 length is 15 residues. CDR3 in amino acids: CSAREVGRDNTEAFF. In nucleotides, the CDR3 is TGCAGTGCTAGAGAAGTCGGCAGGGATAACACTGAAGCTTTCTTT.

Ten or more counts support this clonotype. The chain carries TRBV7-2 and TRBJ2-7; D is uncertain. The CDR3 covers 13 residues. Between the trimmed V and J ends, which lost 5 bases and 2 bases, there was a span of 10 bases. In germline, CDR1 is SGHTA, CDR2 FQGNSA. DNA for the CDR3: TGTGCCAGCAGCAATAGTCCCGCCTACGAGCAGTACTTC. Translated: CASSNSPAYEQYF.

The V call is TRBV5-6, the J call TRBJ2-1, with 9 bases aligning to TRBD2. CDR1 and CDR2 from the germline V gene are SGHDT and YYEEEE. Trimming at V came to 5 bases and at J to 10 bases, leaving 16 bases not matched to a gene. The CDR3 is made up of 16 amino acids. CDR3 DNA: TGTGCCAGCAGTCCCGGAGCGGGAGGTGTCTACGGGGAGCAGTTCTTC. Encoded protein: CASSPGAGGVYGEQFF.

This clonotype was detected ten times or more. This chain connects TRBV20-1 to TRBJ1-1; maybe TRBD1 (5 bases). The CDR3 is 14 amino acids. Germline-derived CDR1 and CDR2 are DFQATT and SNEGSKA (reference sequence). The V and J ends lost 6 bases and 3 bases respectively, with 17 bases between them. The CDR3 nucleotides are TGCAGTGCCCCTCACGGGGGTGGTTACACTGAAGCTTTCTTT. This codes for CSAPHGGGYTEAFF.

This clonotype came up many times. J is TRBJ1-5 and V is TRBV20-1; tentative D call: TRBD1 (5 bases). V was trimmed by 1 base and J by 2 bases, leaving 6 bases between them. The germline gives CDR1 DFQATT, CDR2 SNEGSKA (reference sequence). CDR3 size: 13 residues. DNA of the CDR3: TGCAGTGCTAGAGGGGACCGCAATCAGCCCCAGCATTTT. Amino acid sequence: CSARGDRNQPQHF.

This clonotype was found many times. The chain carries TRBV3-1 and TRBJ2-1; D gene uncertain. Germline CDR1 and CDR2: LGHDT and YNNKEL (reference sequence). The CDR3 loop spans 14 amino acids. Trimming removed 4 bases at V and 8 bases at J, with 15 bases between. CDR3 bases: TGTGCCAGCAGCCCTTGGACCATAATCGATGAGCAGTTCTTC. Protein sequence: CASSPWTIIDEQFF.

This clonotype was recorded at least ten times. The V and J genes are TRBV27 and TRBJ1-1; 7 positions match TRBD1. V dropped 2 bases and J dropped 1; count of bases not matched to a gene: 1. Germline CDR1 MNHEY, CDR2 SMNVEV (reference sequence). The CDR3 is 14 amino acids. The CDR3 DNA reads TGTGCCAGCAGTTTAGGGACAGAGAACACTGAAGCTTTCTTT. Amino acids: CASSLGTENTEAFF.

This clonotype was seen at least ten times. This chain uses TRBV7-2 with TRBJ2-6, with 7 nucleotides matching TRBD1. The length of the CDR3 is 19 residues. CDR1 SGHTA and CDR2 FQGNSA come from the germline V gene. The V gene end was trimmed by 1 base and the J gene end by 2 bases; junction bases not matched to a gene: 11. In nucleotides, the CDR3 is TGTGCCAGCAGCTTAGTGGCGACAGGGATATTCCCTGGGGCCAACGTCCTGACTTTC. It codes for CASSLVATGIFPGANVLTF.

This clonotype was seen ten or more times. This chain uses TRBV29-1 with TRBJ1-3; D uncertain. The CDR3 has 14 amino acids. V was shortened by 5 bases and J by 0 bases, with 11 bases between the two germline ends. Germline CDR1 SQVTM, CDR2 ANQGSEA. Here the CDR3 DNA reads TGCAGCGTTCTTAGGCGGGCCTCTGGAAACACCATATATTTT. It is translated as CSVLRRASGNTIYF.